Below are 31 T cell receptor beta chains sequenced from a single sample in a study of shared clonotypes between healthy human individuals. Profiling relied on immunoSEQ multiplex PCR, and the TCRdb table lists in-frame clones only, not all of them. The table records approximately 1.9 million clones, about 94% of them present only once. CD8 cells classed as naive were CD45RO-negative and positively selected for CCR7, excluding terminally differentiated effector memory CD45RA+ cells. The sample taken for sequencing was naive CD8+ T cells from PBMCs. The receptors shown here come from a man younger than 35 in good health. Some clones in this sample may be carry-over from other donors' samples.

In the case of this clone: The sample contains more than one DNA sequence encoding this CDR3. The CDR3 region is CASSLAGTYEQYF. The CDR3 DNA follows: TGTGCCAGCAGCTTAGCCGGAACCTACGAGCAGTACTTC. The rearrangement joins TRBV7-2 to TRBJ2-7, with no clear D. From germline, CDR1 is SGHTA and CDR2 FQGNSA. This CDR3 is 13 amino acids long. Trimming pared 0 bases from V and 2 bases from J, leaving 5 bases between.

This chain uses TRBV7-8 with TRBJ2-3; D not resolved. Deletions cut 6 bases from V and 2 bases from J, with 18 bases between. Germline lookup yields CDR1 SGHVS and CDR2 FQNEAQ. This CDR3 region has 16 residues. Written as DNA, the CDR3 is TGTGCCAGCAGACTCGCGCCGACCGAAAACACAGATACGCAGTATTTT. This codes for CASRLAPTENTDTQYF.

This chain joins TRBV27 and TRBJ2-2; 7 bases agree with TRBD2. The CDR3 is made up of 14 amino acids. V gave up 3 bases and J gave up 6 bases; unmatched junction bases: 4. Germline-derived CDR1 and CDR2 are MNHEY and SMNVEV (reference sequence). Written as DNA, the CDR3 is TGTGCCAGCAGTTTTCAGCGGGAATCCGGGGAGCTGTTTTTT. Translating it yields CASSFQRESGELFF.

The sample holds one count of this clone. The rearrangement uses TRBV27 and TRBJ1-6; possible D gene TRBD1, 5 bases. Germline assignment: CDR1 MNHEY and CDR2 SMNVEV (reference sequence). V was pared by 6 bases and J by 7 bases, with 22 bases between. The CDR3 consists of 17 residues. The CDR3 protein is CASRDSGIRARNSPLHF. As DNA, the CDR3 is TGTGCCAGCAGGGACTCAGGGATACGGGCTAGGAATTCACCCCTCCACTTT.

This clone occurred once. The CDR3 loop reads CASSSTGFWEQFF. Here the CDR3 DNA reads TGTGCCAGCAGCTCTACTGGGTTTTGGGAGCAGTTCTTC. The rearrangement joins TRBV7-9 to TRBJ2-1; D gene ambiguous. Germline lookup yields CDR1 SEHNR and CDR2 FQNEAQ (reference sequence). The V end lost 4 bases, the J end lost 10 bases, and 14 bases lay between the germline ends. The CDR3 contains 13 residues. Variable domain in full (rest from reference TRBV7-9 and TRBJ2-1): DTGVSQNPRHKITKRGQNVTFRCDPISEHNRLYWYRQTLGQGPEFLTYFQNEAQLEKSRLLSDRFSAERPKGSFSTLEIQRTEQGDSAMYLCASSSTGFWEQFFGPGTRLTVL.

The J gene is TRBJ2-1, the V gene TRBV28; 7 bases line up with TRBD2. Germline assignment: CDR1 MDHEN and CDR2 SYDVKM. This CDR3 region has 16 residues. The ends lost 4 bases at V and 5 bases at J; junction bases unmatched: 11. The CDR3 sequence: CASSSSGEREHNEQFF. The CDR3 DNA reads TGTGCCAGCAGTTCAAGCGGGGAAAGGGAGCACAATGAGCAGTTCTTC.

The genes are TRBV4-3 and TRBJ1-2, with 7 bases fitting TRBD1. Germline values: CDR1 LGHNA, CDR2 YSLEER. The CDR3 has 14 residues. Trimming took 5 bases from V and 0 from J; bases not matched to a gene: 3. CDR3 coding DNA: TGCGCCAGCAGCTTCGGACAGGCTAACTATGGCTACACCTTC. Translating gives CASSFGQANYGYTF.

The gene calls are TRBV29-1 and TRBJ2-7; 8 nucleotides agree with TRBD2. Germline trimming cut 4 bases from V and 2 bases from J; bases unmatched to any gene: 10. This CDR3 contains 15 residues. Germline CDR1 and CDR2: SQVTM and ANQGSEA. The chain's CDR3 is CSVGASLAATYEQYF. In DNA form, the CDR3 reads TGCAGCGTTGGGGCCTCACTAGCGGCTACCTACGAGCAGTACTTC.

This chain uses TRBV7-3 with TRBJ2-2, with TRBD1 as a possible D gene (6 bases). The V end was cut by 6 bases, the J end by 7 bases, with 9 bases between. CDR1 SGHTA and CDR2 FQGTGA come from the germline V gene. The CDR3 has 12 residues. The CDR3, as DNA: TGTGCCAGCAGTATCAGGGGCGGGGAGCTGTTTTTT. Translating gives CASSIRGGELFF. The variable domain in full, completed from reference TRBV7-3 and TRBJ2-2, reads GAGVSQTPSNKVTEKGKYVELRCDPISGHTALYWYRQSLGQGPEFLIYFQGTGAADDSGLPNDRFFAVRPEGSVSTLKIQRTERGDSAVYLCASSIRGGELFFGEGSRLTVL.

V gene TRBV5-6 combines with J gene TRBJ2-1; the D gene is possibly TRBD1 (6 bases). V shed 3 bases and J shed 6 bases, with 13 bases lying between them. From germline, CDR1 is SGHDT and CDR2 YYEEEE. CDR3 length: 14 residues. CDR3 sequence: CASSSLDSINEQFF. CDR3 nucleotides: TGTGCCAGCAGCTCCCTGGACAGTATCAATGAGCAGTTCTTC.

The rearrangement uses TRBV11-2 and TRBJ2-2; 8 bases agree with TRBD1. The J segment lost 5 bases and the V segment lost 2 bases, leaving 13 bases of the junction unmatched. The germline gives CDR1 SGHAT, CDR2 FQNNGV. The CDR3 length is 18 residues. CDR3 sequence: CASSLFPKDRDRTGELFF. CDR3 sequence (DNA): TGTGCCAGCAGCTTATTCCCAAAAGACAGGGACAGGACCGGGGAGCTGTTTTTT.

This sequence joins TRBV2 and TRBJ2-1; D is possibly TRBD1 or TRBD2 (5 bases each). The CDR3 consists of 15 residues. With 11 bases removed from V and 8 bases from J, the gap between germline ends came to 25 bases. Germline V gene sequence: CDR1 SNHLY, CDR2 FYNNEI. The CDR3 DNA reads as TGTGCCTCCCGGGTCCGGGAAACCCCGGGGCATGAGCAGTTCTTC. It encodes CASRVRETPGHEQFF.

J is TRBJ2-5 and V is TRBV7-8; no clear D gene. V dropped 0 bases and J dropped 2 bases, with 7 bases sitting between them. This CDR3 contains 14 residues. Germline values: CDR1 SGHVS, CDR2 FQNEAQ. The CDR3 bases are TGTGCCAGCAGCTTAGCTTGGCGGCAAGAGACCCAGTACTTC. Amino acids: CASSLAWRQETQYF.

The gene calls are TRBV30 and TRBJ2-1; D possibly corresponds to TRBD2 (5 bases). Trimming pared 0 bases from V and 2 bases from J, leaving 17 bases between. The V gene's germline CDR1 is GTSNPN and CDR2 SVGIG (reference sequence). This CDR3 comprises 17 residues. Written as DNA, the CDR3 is TGTGCCTGGAGTGTACCGATACGGTCACTAGCCTACAATGAGCAGTTCTTC. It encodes CAWSVPIRSLAYNEQFF.

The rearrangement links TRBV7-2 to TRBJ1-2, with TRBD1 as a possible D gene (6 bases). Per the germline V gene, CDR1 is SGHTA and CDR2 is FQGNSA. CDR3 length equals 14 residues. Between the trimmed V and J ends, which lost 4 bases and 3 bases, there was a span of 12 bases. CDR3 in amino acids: CASSSRTAYYGYTF. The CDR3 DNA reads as TGTGCCAGCAGCTCCCGGACAGCTTACTATGGCTACACCTTC.

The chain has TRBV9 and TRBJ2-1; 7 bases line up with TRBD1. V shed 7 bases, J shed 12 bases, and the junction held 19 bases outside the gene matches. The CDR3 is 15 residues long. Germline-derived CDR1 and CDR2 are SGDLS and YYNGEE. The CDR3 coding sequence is TGTGCCAGCGGGGCCGGCGGCAGGGGGAATTTGGGGCAGTTCTTC. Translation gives CASGAGGRGNLGQFF.

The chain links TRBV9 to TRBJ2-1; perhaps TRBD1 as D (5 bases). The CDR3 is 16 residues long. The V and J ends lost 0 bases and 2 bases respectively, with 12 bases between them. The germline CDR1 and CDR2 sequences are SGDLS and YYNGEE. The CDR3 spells CASSVEGPTTYNEQFF. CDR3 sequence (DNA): TGTGCCAGCAGCGTAGAGGGGCCGACCACCTACAATGAGCAGTTCTTC.

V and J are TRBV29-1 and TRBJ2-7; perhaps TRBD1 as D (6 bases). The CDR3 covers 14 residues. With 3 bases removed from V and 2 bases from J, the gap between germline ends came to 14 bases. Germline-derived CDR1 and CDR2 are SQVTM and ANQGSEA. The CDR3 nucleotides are TGCAGCGTTGATGGTGGGGGCGGTACCTACGAGCAGTACTTC. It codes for CSVDGGGGTYEQYF.

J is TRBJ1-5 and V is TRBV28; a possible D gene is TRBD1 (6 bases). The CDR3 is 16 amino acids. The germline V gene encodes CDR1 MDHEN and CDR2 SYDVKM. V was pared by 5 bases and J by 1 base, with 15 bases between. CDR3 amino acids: CASSGGATWSNQPQHF. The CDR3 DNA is TGTGCCAGCAGTGGGGGGGCCACCTGGAGCAATCAGCCCCAGCATTTT.

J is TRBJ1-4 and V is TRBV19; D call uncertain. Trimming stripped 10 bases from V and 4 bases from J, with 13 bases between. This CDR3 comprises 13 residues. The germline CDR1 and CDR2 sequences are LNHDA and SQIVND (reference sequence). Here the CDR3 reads CATSSRSNEKLFF. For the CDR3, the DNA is TGTGCCACCTCCTCAAGGAGTAATGAAAAACTGTTTTTT.

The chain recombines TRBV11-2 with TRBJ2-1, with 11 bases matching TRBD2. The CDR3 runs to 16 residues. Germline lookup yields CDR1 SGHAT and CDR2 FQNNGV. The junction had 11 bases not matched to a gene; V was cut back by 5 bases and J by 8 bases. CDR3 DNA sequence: TGTGCCAGCAGCCCCCGGCCTAGCGGGAGGTTCGATGAGCAGTTCTTC. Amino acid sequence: CASSPRPSGRFDEQFF.

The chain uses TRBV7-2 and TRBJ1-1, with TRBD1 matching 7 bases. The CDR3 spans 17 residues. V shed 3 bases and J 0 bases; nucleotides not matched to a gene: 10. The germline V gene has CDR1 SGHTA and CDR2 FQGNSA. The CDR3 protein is CASSFPNRGPLNTEAFF. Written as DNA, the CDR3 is TGTGCCAGCAGCTTTCCTAACAGGGGCCCTCTGAACACTGAAGCTTTCTTT. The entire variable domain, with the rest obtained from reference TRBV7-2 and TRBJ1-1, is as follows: GAGVSQSPSNKVTEKGKDVELRCDPISGHTALYWYRQSLGQGLEFLIYFQGNSAPDKSGLPSDRFSAERTGGSVSTLTIQRTQQEDSAVYLCASSFPNRGPLNTEAFFGQGTRLTVV.

CDR3 protein: CASSPRGGPNTEAFF. The CDR3 region has the DNA TGTGCCAGCAGCCCCCGCGGAGGACCGAACACTGAAGCTTTCTTT. J is TRBJ1-1 and V is TRBV28; D uncertain. The CDR3 loop spans 15 amino acids. CDR1 is MDHEN, CDR2 SYDVKM, per germline. Trimming shortened V by 6 bases and J by 1 base, and 15 bases separated the two germline ends.

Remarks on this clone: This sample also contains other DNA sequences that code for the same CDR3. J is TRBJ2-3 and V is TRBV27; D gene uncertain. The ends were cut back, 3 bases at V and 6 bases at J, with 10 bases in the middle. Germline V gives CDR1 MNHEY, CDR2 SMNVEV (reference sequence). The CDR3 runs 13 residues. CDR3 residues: CASSLASRDTQYF. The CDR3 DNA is TGTGCCAGCAGTTTGGCCTCAAGGGATACGCAGTATTTT.

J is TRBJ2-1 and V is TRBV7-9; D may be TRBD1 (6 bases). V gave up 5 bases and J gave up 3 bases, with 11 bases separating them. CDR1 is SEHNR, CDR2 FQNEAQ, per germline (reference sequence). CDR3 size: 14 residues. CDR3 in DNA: TGTGCCAGCAGCCCACAGGGCGGCTACAATGAGCAGTTCTTC. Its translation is CASSPQGGYNEQFF.

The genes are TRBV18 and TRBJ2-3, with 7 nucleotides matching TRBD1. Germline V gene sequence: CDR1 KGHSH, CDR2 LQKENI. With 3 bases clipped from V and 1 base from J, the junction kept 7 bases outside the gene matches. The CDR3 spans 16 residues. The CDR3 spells CASSPTQGSGTDTQYF. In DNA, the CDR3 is TGTGCCAGCTCACCGACACAGGGGAGTGGCACAGATACGCAGTATTTT.

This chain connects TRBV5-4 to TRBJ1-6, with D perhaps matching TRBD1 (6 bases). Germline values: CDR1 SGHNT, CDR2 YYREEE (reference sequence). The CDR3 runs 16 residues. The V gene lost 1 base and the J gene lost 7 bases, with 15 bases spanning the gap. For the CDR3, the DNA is TGTGCCAGCAGCTTGTACGGGGGCTCGGCGAATTCACCCCTCCACTTT. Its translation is CASSLYGGSANSPLHF.

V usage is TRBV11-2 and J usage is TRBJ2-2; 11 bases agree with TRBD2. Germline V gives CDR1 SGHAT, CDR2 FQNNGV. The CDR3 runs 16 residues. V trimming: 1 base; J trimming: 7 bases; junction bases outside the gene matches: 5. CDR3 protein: CASSLVAGGPFGELFF. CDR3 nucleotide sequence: TGTGCCAGCAGCTTAGTAGCGGGAGGGCCGTTCGGGGAGCTGTTTTTT.

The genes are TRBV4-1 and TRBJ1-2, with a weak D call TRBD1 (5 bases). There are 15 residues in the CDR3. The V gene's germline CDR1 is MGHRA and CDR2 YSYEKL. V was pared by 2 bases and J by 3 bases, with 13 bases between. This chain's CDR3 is CASSQPRDLDYGYTF. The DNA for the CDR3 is TGCGCCAGCAGCCAACCCAGGGATCTAGACTATGGCTACACCTTC.

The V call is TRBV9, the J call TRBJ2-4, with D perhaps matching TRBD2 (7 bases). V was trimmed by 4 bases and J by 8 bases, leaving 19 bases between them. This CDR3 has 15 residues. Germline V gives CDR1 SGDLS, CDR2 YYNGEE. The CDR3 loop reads CASSPGEGRIDIQYF. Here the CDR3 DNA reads TGTGCCAGCAGCCCAGGGGAGGGCCGCATTGACATTCAGTACTTC. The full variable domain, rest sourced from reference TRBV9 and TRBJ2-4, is DSGVTQTPKHLITATGQRVTLRCSPRSGDLSVYWYQQSLDQGLQFLIQYYNGEERAKGNILERFSAQQFPDLHSELNLSSLELGDSALYFCASSPGEGRIDIQYFGAGTRLSVL.

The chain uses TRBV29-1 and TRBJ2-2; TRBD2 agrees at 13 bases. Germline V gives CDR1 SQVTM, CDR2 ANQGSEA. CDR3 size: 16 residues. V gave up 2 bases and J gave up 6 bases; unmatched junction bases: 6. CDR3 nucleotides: TGCAGCGTTGAAACCGTAGGACTAGCGGGAGCCGGGGAGCTGTTTTTT. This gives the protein CSVETVGLAGAGELFF.